The 12 T cell receptor beta chains listed next were all sequenced from one sample in a study of Tregs in tolerant kidney transplant recipients. The method was immunoSEQ multiplex PCR; TCRdb's version includes in-frame clones alone and lacks a portion of them. The sample data list 12,000 to 15,000 clones. Related graft donors supplied nonmyeloablative bone marrow transplants, and mixed chimerism was transient. The sample here was CD4+ T cells from blood (PBMCs), taken 12 months after the transplant. Receptors originate from a human patient who received a combined kidney and bone marrow transplant. Some of these T cells may belong to the graft donor.

Concerning this clone itself: The read ends 3 residues early relative to the CDR3; the germline J gene fills the gap. The chain links TRBV18 to TRBJ2-5; perhaps TRBD1 as D (6 bases). This CDR3 contains 13 residues. In germline, CDR1 is KGHSH, CDR2 LQKENI. Trimming removed 4 bases from V and 4 bases from J, with 10 bases in between. The sequenced CDR3 bases are TGTGCCAGCTCACAGGGGGAACGAGAGACC. This sequence encodes CASSQGERET. The whole CDR3 sequence is CASSQGERETQYF.

Its frequency marks this clone as medium-sized. The read halts 3 residues ahead of the CDR3 end, with the missing end drawn from the germline J gene. V gene TRBV28 combines with J gene TRBJ2-2, with TRBD1 matching 11 bases. In germline, CDR1 is MDHEN, CDR2 SYDVKM. With V trimmed by 7 bases and J by 4 bases, 8 bases remained unmatched. The CDR3 spans 16 residues. The sequenced part of the CDR3 DNA is TGTGCCAGCAAGACATCCGGGACAGGGGGCACCGGGGAG. It translates to CASKTSGTGGTGE. The entire CDR3 reads CASKTSGTGGTGELFF.

This clone is classed as medium-sized (0.01 to 0.1%) by frequency. The observed sequence ends 3 residues before the CDR3 terminus, with the missing tail filled in from the germline J gene. The V call is TRBV28, the J call TRBJ2-3; D unresolved. The CDR3 totals 15 residues. With 5 bases removed from V and 1 base from J, the gap between germline ends came to 13 bases. Germline values: CDR1 MDHEN, CDR2 SYDVKM. This CDR3 reads CASSEERLGTDTQYF. The DNA read from the CDR3 is TGTGCCAGCAGTGAAGAGCGCCTAGGCACAGATACG.

Of note for this clone: With the read ending 3 residues before the CDR3 end, the germline J gene is used to fill in that end. The chain couples TRBV11-3 to TRBJ2-1; 11 bases align to TRBD1. Germline V lookup: CDR1 SGHNT, CDR2 YENEEA. The CDR3 has 13 amino acids. V trimming: 4 bases; J trimming: 8 bases; junction bases outside the gene matches: 1. CDR3 DNA, as far as it was read: TGTGCCAGCAGCTCGGGACAGGGGGATGAG. Translation: CASSSGQGDE. The entire CDR3 reads CASSSGQGDEQFF.

Of note for this clone: The read halts 3 residues ahead of the CDR3 end, with the missing end drawn from the germline J gene. The chain combines TRBV5-4 with TRBJ1-1, with TRBD1 matching 7 bases. Germline V gene lookup returns CDR1 SGHNT and CDR2 YYREEE (reference sequence). The CDR3 extends over 14 amino acids. The CDR3: CASSLETGRLEAFF. Incomplete CDR3 DNA: TGTGCCAGCAGCTTGGAGACAGGGAGACTGGAA.

Points on this clone: The CDR3 end is not reached by the read, which stops 3 residues before it; the germline J gene fills it in. The rearrangement joins TRBV29-1 to TRBJ1-2, with 11 bases aligning to TRBD1. The CDR3 sequence is 13 residues long. V was clipped by 7 bases and J by 3 bases; unmatched bases: 4. Germline CDR1 reads SQVTM; CDR2 reads ANQGSEA. This CDR3 reads CSARTGGDYGYTF. Partial CDR3 DNA: TGCAGCGCCCGGACAGGGGGCGACTATGGC.

Remarks on this clone: The CDR3 end is not reached by the read, which stops 3 residues before it; the germline J gene fills it in. The chain joins TRBV6-1 to TRBJ1-5, with 8 bases matching TRBD1. The germline CDR1 and CDR2 sequences are MNHNS and SASEGT. Unmatched junction bases numbered 6, after V lost 3 bases and J lost 5 bases. There are 15 residues in the CDR3. The CDR3 reads CASSEQDREHQPQHF. The sequenced part of the CDR3 DNA is TGTGCCAGCAGTGAGCAGGACAGGGAGCATCAGCCC.

In the case of this clone: Read sequence stops 3 residues before the CDR3 end, and the germline J gene provides the missing end. The V call is TRBV6-4, the J call TRBJ2-3; 7 bases map to TRBD2. Germline V gene sequence: CDR1 MRHNA, CDR2 SNTAGT. V was pared by 4 bases and J by 1 base, with 5 bases of the junction left unmatched. The CDR3 loop spans 15 amino acids. The sequenced CDR3 bases are TGTGCCAGCAGTGCCGAGGGGAGGGGCACAGATACG. This gives the protein CASSAEGRGTDT. The entire CDR3 is CASSAEGRGTDTQYF.

As concerns this clone: From the germline J gene comes the end of the CDR3, since the read stops 3 residues before it. The chain combines TRBV5-1 with TRBJ2-2, with a possible D match to TRBD1 (6 bases). This CDR3 has 14 residues. Germline CDR1 reads SGHRS; CDR2 reads YFSETQ. The ends were cut back, 0 bases at V and 6 bases at J, with 9 bases in the middle. The CDR3 DNA, read in part, is TGCGCCAGCAGCTTGGACAGGGTGGCCGGGGAG. Translation gives CASSLDRVAGE. In full, the CDR3 is CASSLDRVAGELFF. The full variable domain, completed using reference TRBV5-1 and TRBJ2-2, is KAGVTQTPRYLIKTRGQQVTLSCSPISGHRSVSWYQQTPGQGLQFLFEYFSETQRNKGNFPGRFSGRQFSNSRSEMNVSTLELGDSALYLCASSLDRVAGELFFGEGSRLTVL.

About this clone itself: The sequenced fragment ends 3 residues before the CDR3 boundary, so the rest is inferred from the germline J gene. The J gene is TRBJ2-7, the V gene TRBV2; TRBD1 matches at 7 bases. V was clipped by 4 bases and J by 3 bases; unmatched bases: 6. In germline, CDR1 is SNHLY, CDR2 FYNNEI. CDR3 length: 14 amino acids. The CDR3 spells CASSARTGDYEQYF. The sequenced CDR3 bases are TGTGCCAGCAGTGCTAGGACAGGTGACTACGAG.

The DNA read from the CDR3 is TGTGCCAGCAGCTTTAAGGGGAGCACAGATACG. It translates to CASSFKGSTDT. The whole CDR3 protein reads CASSFKGSTDTQYF. V usage is TRBV7-3 and J usage is TRBJ2-3, with D possibly being TRBD1 (5 bases). The read ends 3 residues early relative to the CDR3; the germline J gene fills the gap. Deletions cut 3 bases from V and 0 bases from J, with 7 bases between. The germline CDR1 and CDR2 sequences are SGHTA and FQGTGA. The CDR3 consists of 14 residues.

A note on this clone: The read ends 3 residues before the CDR3 terminus; that terminus is restored from the germline J gene. The rearrangement links TRBV20-1 to TRBJ1-6; no clear D gene. With 3 bases removed from V and 4 bases from J, the gap between germline ends came to 10 bases. CDR3 length equals 14 residues. Germline V lookup: CDR1 DFQATT, CDR2 SNEGSKA (reference sequence). Here the CDR3 reads CSARFAVYNSPLHF. Incomplete CDR3 DNA: TGCAGTGCTAGGTTTGCGGTTTATAATTCACCC.